The rows below give T cell receptor beta chains drawn from one sample of a study of Graves' ophthalmopathy and Graves' hyperthyroidism. TCRdb ran MiXCR on the multiplex PCR reads and lists one entry per CDR3 protein. Counted here are 600,000 to 950,000 distinct CDR3 sequences, 35% to 50% occurring once; the ten biggest clones make up approximately 43%. The sequenced sample consisted of peripheral blood. These receptors were collected from an adult man with Graves' ophthalmopathy. Each CDR3 is given with its conserved first and last residue. The D gene is left open where the match is weak. Only some rows state a clone size, as once, few, many or a class for expanded clones.

d_call	clone_size	v_call	j_call	cdr3_nt	cdr3_aa
.	few	TRBV10-1	TRBJ2-2	TGCGCCAGCAGTGATCGGCAGCAGTCTTACACCGGGGAGCTGTTTTTT	CASSDRQQSYTGELFF
.	many	TRBV7-6	TRBJ2-7	TGTGCCAGCAGCTGGGACTGGACCTACGAGCAGTACTTC	CASSWDWTYEQYF
TRBD1	.	TRBV19	TRBJ1-6	TGTGCCAGTAGTATCTCCCGGGACAGGGGGAGTTCACCCCTCCACTTT	CASSISRDRGSSPLHF
.	few	TRBV11-2	TRBJ2-7	TGTGCCAGCAGCTTATCCGGAGGACAGCGACAGTACTTC	CASSLSGGQRQYF
.	.	TRBV7-2	TRBJ2-5	TGTGCCAGCAGCTCCGAAGGGGGACAGTACTTC	CASSSEGGQYF
.	many	TRBV10-3	TRBJ2-7	TGTGCCATCAGTGACAGGGTATTAGACGAGCAGTACTTC	CAISDRVLDEQYF
TRBD2	few	TRBV7-2	TRBJ2-2	TGTGCCAGCACCCCGGGACTAGTAGGATCCGGGGAGCTGTTTTTT	CASTPGLVGSGELFF
.	many	TRBV15	TRBJ1-2	TGTGCCACCAGCAGAGGGGTCACAAGCGACTATGGCTACACCTTC	CATSRGVTSDYGYTF
TRBD1	many	TRBV9	TRBJ1-1	TGTGCCAGCAACACCGGGACAGAGAACACTGAAGCTTTCTTT	CASNTGTENTEAFF
TRBD1	few	TRBV20-1	TRBJ2-7	TGCAGTGCCCCGAGACAGGGTAGTGGAGCTGGTAGGTTGTACTTC	CSAPRQGSGAGRLYF
TRBD1	few	TRBV20-1	TRBJ1-2	TGCAGTGCTAGAGATGAGGCAGGGGGGGACACCTTC	CSARDEAGGDTF
.	.	TRBV9	TRBJ1-2	TGTGCCAGCAGCGTAGGACAAGGACAGTCCTATGGCTACACCTTC	CASSVGQGQSYGYTF
.	.	TRBV9	TRBJ1-6	TGTGCCAGCAGCCAAGATCCAGACACACGATATTCACCCCTCCACTTT	CASSQDPDTRYSPLHF
.	.	TRBV15	TRBJ1-2	TGTGCCACCAGCACAGGACAATGGGTGGGCTACACCTTC	CATSTGQWVGYTF
TRBD1	.	TRBV29-1	TRBJ1-5	TGCAGCGTCGTTGTTGGAGGGGGCGGAAATCAGCCCCAGCATTTT	CSVVVGGGGNQPQHF
.	.	TRBV24-1	TRBJ1-5	TGTGCCACCAGCGACCCCACCTATAGCAATCAACCCCAGCATTTT	CATSDPTYSNQPQHF
.	few	TRBV20-1	TRBJ2-5	TGCAGTGCTAGTAGCCTGACGGAGACCCAGTACTTC	CSASSLTETQYF
TRBD1	.	TRBV7-8	TRBJ1-5	TGTGCCAGCAGTTTAATAGGGACAGCATATAGCAATCAGCCCCAGCATTTT	CASSLIGTAYSNQPQHF
TRBD1	.	TRBV2	TRBJ2-7	TGTGCCAGCAGTGAGGGACAGGGGTTTTTGTACGAGCAGTACTTC	CASSEGQGFLYEQYF
.	.	TRBV9	TRBJ2-7	TGTGCCAGCAGCGTAGGGCGGGACACACACTACGAGCAGTACTTC	CASSVGRDTHYEQYF
TRBD2	.	TRBV7-9	TRBJ2-7	TGTGCCAGCAGCTTAGAGGGGACGGGACTAGCGGTTATCAGCTCCTACGAGCAGTACTTC	CASSLEGTGLAVISSYEQYF
.	.	TRBV2	TRBJ2-5	TGTGCCAGCAGTGGACTTAGGGGAACAGAGACCCAGTACTTC	CASSGLRGTETQYF
TRBD1	many	TRBV12-3/TRBV12-4	TRBJ1-1	TGTGCCAGCGGGAGACAGGGAGGGTTGAACACTGAAGCTTTCTTT	CASGRQGGLNTEAFF
TRBD1	many	TRBV19	TRBJ1-1	TGTGCCAGTAGTATGCAACAGGGGTTAGAAGCTTTCTTT	CASSMQQGLEAFF
.	many	TRBV7-9	TRBJ1-1	TGTGCCAGCAGCTTAGTCCCGATAGGGACTGAAGCTTTCTTT	CASSLVPIGTEAFF
TRBD2	once	TRBV7-9	TRBJ2-5	TGTGCCAGCAGGGCTAGCGGGATTCCGGAGACCCAGTACTTC	CASRASGIPETQYF
.	few	TRBV2	TRBJ1-4	TGTGCCAGCAGGTCGCCCGGGACTACAACTAATGAAAAACTGTTTTTT	CASRSPGTTTNEKLFF
TRBD1	.	TRBV10-3	TRBJ1-1	TGTGCCAGCAGTACGGGACAGAGGAACACTGAAGCTTTCTTT	CASSTGQRNTEAFF
.	.	TRBV7-9	TRBJ1-5	TGTGCCAGCAGCTTCAACAGGGACGGTCAGCCCCAGCATTTT	CASSFNRDGQPQHF
TRBD1	.	TRBV10-3	TRBJ1-1	TGTGCCAGCAGTCAGGCCGGGACAGGGGGCACTGAAGCTTTCTTT	CASSQAGTGGTEAFF
.	.	TRBV2	TRBJ2-7	TGTGCCAGCAGTGCCCGATGGGATTACGAGCAGTACTTC	CASSARWDYEQYF
.	many	TRBV20-1	TRBJ1-6	TGCAGTGCTAGTCAGGGTAGCAATTCACCCCTCCACTTT	CSASQGSNSPLHF
.	.	TRBV2	TRBJ2-2	TGTGCCAGCAGGCGTATCACCGGGGAGCTGTTTTTT	CASRRITGELFF
.	.	TRBV25-1	TRBJ1-1	TGTGCCAGCGGTGATGCGGGCACTGAAGCTTTCTTT	CASGDAGTEAFF
.	.	TRBV2	TRBJ1-2	TGTGCCAGCCGAATTGAACAGGGTCGCTATGGCTACACCTTC	CASRIEQGRYGYTF
.	.	TRBV7-9	TRBJ2-7	TGTGCCAGCAGCGCATGGACTGGGCGGGACGGGACCTACGAGCAGTACTTC	CASSAWTGRDGTYEQYF
.	few	TRBV7-9	TRBJ2-5	TGTGCCAGCAGAGATACTGGAACCCAGTACTTC	CASRDTGTQYF
TRBD2	many	TRBV19	TRBJ2-7	TGTGCCAGTAGTATAGCGGGACTAGCGACAAGCGAGCAGTACTTC	CASSIAGLATSEQYF
.	many	TRBV10-3	TRBJ2-5	TGTGCCATCTCGTGGGAATCGATCAGGGAGACCCAGTACTTC	CAISWESIRETQYF
.	.	TRBV11-2	TRBJ1-5	TGCGCCAGCAGCCAAGCGCCGGACAGTTATCAGCCCCAGCATTTT	CASSQAPDSYQPQHF
.	many	TRBV7-8	TRBJ2-7	TGTGCCAGCAGCTTAGTTAGAAAGGCCGAGCAGTACTTC	CASSLVRKAEQYF
.	few	TRBV6-1	TRBJ2-3	TGTGCCAGTGATGGACAGCGACTAATCTCGGATACGCAGTATTTT	CASDGQRLISDTQYF
TRBD1	.	TRBV24-1	TRBJ1-5	TGTGCCACCAGTGACGTGACAGGGGTCGCTCAGCCCCAGCATTTT	CATSDVTGVAQPQHF
.	.	TRBV7-9	TRBJ1-1	TGTGCCAGCAGCTTGGAACCGGGGAACACTGAAGCTTTCTTT	CASSLEPGNTEAFF
.	many	TRBV20-1	TRBJ1-1	TGCAGTGCTAGAGAGGGGGGAGGGAACGCTGAAGCTTTCTTT	CSAREGGGNAEAFF
TRBD2	.	TRBV2	TRBJ2-5	TGTGCCAGCAGTTACTCTTGGGGGGGAGGAGAGACCCAGTACTTC	CASSYSWGGGETQYF
TRBD1	many	TRBV7-8	TRBJ1-1	TGTGCCAGCCGGACAGGGGGCCTGAACACTGAAGCTTTCTTT	CASRTGGLNTEAFF
.	many	TRBV7-2	TRBJ1-3	TGTGCCAGCAGCTTATTGGGCCCTGGAAACACCATATATTTT	CASSLLGPGNTIYF
.	.	TRBV29-1	TRBJ1-2	TGCAGCCTTGGGGGGACATTGGGCTATGGCTACACCTTC	CSLGGTLGYGYTF
TRBD2	.	TRBV25-1	TRBJ2-2	TGTGCCAGCAGTAGGACTAGCGGCGGGACTAGTGGTACCGGGGAGCTGTTTTTT	CASSRTSGGTSGTGELFF
.	many	TRBV20-1	TRBJ1-1	TGCAGTGCTAGAGACCAGCAGAACACTGAAGCTTTCTTT	CSARDQQNTEAFF
.	.	TRBV5-1	TRBJ2-7	TGCGCCAGCAGCCTAGACCGGGACCTTGACGAGCAGTACTTC	CASSLDRDLDEQYF
.	many	TRBV29-1	TRBJ1-1	TGCAGCGTTGAAACGACGACAGTTGAAGCTTTCTTT	CSVETTTVEAFF
.	few	TRBV19	TRBJ1-6	TGTGCCAGTAGTCTACGGGATCCCTATAATTCACCCCTCCACTTT	CASSLRDPYNSPLHF
.	few	TRBV4-3	TRBJ2-5	TGCGCCAGCAGCCAAGAATCGCGAGGAGTAGGGACCCAGTACTTC	CASSQESRGVGTQYF